This TCR beta chain was identified in a study of blood T cell repertoires in COVID-19. On the study more broadly: Donors in the United States, Italy and Spain gave samples during acute or convalescent COVID-19. PBMCs, B-cell-depleted T cells, or T cells provided the cDNA or gDNA that made up the material.

This CDR3 comprises 16 residues. Germline V gene lookup returns CDR1 MNHEY and CDR2 SVGEGT. The V and J ends lost 6 bases and 0 bases, in that order; junction bases with no gene match: 9. Enrolled during active infection, Seattle patients were then followed longitudinally. Under the authors' procedure: Using reference gene primer amplification, nucleated cell counts were estimated. Some clones are missing from TCRdb's copy, which holds only in-frame ones; the method was immunoSEQ multiplex PCR. For V, J and clone size, that table is used; D and trimming come from the DNA. The sample contains about 130,000 clones, more than 75% of which appear only once.

The sample comprised peripheral blood. The TCR was taken from a woman aged 70-85 years with COVID-19, enrolled during active disease. The genes are TRBV6-2 or TRBV6-3 and TRBJ2-5; 8 bases are shared with TRBD2. Here the CDR3 reads CASSKRGGIYQETQYF. The CDR3 DNA reads TGTGCCAGCAGCAAACGGGGGGGGATTTACCAAGAGACCCAGTACTTC.